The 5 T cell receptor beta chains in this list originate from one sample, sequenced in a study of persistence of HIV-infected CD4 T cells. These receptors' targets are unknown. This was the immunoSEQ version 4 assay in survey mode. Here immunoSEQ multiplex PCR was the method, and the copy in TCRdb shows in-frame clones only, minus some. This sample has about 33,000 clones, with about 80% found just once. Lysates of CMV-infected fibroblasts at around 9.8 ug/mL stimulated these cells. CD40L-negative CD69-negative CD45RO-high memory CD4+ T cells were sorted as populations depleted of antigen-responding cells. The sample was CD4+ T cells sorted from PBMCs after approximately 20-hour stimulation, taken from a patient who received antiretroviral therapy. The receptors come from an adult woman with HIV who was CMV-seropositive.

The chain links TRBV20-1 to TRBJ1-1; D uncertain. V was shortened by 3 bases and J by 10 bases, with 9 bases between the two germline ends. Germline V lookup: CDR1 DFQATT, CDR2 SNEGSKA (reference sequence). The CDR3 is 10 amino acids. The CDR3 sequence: CSASQVRAFF. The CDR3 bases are TGCAGTGCTAGTCAAGTGAGAGCTTTCTTT.

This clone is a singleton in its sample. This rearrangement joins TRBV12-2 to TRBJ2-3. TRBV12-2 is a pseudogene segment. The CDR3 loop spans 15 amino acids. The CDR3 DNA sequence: TGTGCAAGTCGCCCCTGGTCCCTCCTCACAGATACGCAGTATTTT. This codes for CASRPWSLLTDTQYF.

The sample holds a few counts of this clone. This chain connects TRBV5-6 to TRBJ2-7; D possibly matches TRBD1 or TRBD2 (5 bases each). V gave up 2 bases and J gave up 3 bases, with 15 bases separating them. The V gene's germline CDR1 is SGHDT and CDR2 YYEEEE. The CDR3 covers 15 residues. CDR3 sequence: CASSLTGPRSYEQYF. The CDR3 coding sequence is TGTGCCAGCAGCTTAACGGGACCCCGGAGCTACGAGCAGTACTTC.

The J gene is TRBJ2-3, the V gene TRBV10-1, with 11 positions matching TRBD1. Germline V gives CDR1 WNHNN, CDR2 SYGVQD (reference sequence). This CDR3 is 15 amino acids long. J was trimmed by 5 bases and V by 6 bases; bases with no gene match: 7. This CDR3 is CASRPGQGDGDTQYF. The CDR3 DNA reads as TGCGCCAGCAGGCCGGGACAGGGGGACGGAGATACGCAGTATTTT.

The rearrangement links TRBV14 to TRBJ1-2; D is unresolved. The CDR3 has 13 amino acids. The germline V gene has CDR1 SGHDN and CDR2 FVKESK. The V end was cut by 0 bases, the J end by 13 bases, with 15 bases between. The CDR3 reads CASSQEGRSLVTF. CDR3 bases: TGTGCCAGCAGCCAAGAGGGCAGGAGTTTAGTCACCTTC.